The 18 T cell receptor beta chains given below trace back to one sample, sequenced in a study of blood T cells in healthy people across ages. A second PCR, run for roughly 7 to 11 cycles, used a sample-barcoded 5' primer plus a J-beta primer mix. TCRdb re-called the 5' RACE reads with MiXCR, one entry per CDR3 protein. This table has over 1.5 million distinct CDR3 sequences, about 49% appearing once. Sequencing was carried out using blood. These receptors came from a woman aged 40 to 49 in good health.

CDR3 in amino acids: CASSLQGLTEAFF. CDR3 DNA: TGTGCCAGCAGTCTACAGGGCCTCACTGAAGCTTTCTTT. This chain connects TRBV14 to TRBJ1-1; possible D gene TRBD1, 6 bases. Germline CDR1 is SGHDN and CDR2 is FVKESK. The CDR3 is 13 amino acids. With 6 bases removed from V and 4 bases from J, the gap between germline ends came to 12 bases.

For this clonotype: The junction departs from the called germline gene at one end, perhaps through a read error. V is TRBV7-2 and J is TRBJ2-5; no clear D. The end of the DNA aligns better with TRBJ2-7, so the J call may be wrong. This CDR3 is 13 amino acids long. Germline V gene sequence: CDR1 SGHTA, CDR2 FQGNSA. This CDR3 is CASSLFKASEQYF. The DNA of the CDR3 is TGTGCCAGTAGCTTATTCAAAGCATCCGAGCAGTACTTC.

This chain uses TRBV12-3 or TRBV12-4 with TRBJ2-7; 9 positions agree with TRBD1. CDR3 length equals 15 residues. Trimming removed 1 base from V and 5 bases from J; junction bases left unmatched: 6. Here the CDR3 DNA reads TGTGCCAGCAGTTTAGTCGGGGACAGGGTCAACGAGCAGTACTTC. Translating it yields CASSLVGDRVNEQYF.

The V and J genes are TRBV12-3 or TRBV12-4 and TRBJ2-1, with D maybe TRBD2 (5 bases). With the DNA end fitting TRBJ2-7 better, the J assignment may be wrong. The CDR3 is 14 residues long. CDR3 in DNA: TGTGCCAGCAGTCGAGGGTCCGGACGGAATGAGCAGTACTTC. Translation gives CASSRGSGRNEQYF.

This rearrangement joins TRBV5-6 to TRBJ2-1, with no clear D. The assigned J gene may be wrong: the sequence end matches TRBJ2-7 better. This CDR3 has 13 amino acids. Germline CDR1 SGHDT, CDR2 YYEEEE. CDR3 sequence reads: CASSRIAYNEQYF. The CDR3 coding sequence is TGTGCCAGCTCAAGGATCGCCTACAATGAGCAGTACTTC.

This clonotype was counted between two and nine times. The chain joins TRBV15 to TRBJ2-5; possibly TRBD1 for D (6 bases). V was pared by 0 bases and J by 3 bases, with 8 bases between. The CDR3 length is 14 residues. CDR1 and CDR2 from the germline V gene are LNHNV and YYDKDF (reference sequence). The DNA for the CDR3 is TGTGCCACCAGCAGAGACGGACAGAAAGAGACCCAGTACTTC. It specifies CATSRDGQKETQYF.

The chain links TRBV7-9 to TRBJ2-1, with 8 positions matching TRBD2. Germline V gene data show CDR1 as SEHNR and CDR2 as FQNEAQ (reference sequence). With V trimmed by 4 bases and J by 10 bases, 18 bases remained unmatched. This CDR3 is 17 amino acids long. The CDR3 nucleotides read TGTGCCAGCAGCTCCCCCCGGGCCGGGGGGGTCTATCACGAGCAGTTCTTC. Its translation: CASSSPRAGGVYHEQFF.

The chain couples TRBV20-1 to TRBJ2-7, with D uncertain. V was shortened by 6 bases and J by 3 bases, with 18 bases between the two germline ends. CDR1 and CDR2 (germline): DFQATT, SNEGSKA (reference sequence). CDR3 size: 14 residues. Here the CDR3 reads CSAGRPTQGYEQYF. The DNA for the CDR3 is TGCAGTGCGGGAAGACCCACACAAGGCTACGAGCAGTACTTC.

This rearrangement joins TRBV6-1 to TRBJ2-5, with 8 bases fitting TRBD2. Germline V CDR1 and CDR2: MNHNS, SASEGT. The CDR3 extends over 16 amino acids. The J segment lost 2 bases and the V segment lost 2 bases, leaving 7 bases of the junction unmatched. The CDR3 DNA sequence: TGTGCCAGCAGTGAACCCAGGACTAGCCTTCAAGAGACCCAGTACTTC. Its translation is CASSEPRTSLQETQYF.

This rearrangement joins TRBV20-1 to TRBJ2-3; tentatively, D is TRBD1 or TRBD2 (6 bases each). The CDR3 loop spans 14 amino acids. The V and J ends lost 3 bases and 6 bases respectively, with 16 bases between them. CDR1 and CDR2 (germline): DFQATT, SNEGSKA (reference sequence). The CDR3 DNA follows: TGCAGTGCTAGGAGTGTGGGGGCGGGGGATACGCAGTATTTT. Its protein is CSARSVGAGDTQYF.

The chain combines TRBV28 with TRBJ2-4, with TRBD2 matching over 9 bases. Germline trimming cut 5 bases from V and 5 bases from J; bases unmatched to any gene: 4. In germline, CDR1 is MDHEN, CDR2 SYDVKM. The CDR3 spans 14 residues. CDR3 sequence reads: CASSAGGSENIQYF. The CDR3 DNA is TGTGCCAGCAGTGCGGGGGGGAGTGAAAACATTCAGTACTTC.

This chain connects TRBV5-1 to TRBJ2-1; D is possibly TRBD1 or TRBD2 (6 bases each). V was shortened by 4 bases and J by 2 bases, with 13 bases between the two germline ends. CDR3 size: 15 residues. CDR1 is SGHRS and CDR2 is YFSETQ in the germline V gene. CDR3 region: CASSLARGPYNEQFF. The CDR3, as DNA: TGCGCCAGCAGCCTGGCCCGGGGGCCCTACAATGAGCAGTTCTTC.

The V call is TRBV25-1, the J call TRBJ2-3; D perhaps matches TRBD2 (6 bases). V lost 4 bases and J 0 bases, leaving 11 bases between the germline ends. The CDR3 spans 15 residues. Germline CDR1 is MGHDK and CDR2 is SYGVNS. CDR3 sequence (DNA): TGTGCCAGCAGTGCCCGGACTATTAGCACAGATACGCAGTATTTT. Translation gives CASSARTISTDTQYF.

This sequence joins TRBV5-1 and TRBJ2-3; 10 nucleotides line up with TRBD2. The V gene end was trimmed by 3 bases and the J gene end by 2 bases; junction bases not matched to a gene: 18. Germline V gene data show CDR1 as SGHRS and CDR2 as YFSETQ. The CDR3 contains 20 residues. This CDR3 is CASSSLGASPGLANTDTQYF. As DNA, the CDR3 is TGCGCCAGCAGCTCTTTGGGGGCCTCACCGGGACTAGCGAACACAGATACGCAGTATTTT.

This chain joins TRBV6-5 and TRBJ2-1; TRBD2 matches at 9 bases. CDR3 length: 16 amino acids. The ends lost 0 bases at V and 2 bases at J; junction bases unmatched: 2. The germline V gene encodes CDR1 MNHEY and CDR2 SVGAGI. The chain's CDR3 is CASSYSRGGPYNEQFF. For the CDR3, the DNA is TGTGCCAGCAGTTACTCGCGGGGGGGGCCCTACAATGAGCAGTTCTTC.

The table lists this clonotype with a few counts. The CDR3 region has the DNA TGCAGCGCCGACGGGGGGGCTGGCTACACCTTC. This codes for CSADGGAGYTF. This chain connects TRBV29-1 to TRBJ1-2; D might be TRBD1 (6 bases). The CDR3 spans 11 residues. Trimming left V 7 bases short and J 7 bases short, with 13 bases between. The germline gives CDR1 SQVTM, CDR2 ANQGSEA.

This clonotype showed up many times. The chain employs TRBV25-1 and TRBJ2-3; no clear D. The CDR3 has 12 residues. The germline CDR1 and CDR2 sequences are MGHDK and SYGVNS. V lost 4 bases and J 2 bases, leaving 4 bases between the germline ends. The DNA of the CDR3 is TGTGCCAGCAGTGGTATCACAGATACGCAGTATTTT. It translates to CASSGITDTQYF.

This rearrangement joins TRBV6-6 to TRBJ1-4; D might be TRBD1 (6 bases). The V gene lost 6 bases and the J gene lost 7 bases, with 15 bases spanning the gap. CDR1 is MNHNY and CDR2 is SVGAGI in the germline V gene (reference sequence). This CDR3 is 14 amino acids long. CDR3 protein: CASSPRQAAEKLFF. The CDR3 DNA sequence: TGTGCCAGCAGCCCGAGACAGGCTGCTGAAAAACTGTTTTTT.